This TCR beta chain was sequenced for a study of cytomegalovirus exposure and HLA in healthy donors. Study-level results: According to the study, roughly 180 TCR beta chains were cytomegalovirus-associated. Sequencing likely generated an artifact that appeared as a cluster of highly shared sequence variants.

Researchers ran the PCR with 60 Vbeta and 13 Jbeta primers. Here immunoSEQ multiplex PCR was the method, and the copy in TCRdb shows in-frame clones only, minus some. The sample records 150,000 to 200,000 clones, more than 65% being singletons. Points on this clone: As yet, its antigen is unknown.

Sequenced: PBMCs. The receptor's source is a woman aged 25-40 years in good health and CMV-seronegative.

The CDR3 is CASGSDTEAFF. CDR3 DNA: TGTGCCAGCGGTTCGGACACTGAAGCTTTCTTT. The V gene is TRBV7-9, the J gene TRBJ1-1; D unclear. Deletions cut 8 bases from V and 3 bases from J, with 7 bases between. The CDR3 is 11 amino acids. Germline values: CDR1 SEHNR, CDR2 FQNEAQ (reference sequence).